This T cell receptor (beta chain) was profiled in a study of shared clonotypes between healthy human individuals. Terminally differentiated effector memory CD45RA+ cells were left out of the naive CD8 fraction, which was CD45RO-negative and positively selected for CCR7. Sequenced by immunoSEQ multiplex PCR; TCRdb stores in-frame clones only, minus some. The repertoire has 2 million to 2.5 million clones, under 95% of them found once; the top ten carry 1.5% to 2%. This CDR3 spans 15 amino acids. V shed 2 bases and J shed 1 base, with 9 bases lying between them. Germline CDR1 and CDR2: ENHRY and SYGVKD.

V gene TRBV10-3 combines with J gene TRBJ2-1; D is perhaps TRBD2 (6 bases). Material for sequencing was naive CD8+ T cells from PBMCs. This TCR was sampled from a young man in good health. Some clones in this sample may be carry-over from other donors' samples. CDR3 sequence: CAISEDLASYNEQFF. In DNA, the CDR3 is TGTGCCATCAGTGAGGATCTAGCGTCCTACAATGAGCAGTTCTTC.